These 31 T cell receptor beta chains were all obtained from the same sample, sequenced in a study of shared clonotypes between healthy human individuals. Clones were sequenced by immunoSEQ multiplex PCR, and TCRdb holds only the in-frame ones, with some missing. The data show approximately 500,000 clones, with 90% to 97% seen just once and 0.05% to 0.07% held by the top ten. The sample taken for sequencing was naive CD4+ T cells sorted from blood. The subset: CD45RA+ positively selected. Source of these receptors: a woman aged 25-40 years in good health.

The rearrangement joins TRBV18 to TRBJ1-1; D unclear. Trimming shortened V by 0 bases and J by 5 bases, and 7 bases separated the two germline ends. Germline V lookup: CDR1 KGHSH, CDR2 LQKENI. The CDR3 runs to 13 residues. In DNA form, the CDR3 reads TGTGCCAGCTCACCACCATCCGGTACTGAAGCTTTCTTT. This sequence encodes CASSPPSGTEAFF.

The chain links TRBV10-3 to TRBJ1-5, with a possible D match to TRBD1 (5 bases). The V gene lost 6 bases and the J gene lost 6 bases, with 12 bases spanning the gap. The V gene's germline CDR1 is ENHRY and CDR2 SYGVKD. The CDR3 covers 13 residues. The chain's CDR3 is CAISQEGIQPQHF. CDR3 DNA sequence: TGTGCCATCAGCCAAGAGGGGATTCAGCCCCAGCATTTT.

The V gene is TRBV18, the J gene TRBJ2-7; D uncertain. The CDR3 contains 13 residues. Germline values: CDR1 KGHSH, CDR2 LQKENI. Between the trimmed V and J ends, which lost 2 bases and 3 bases, there was a span of 8 bases. CDR3 sequence reads: CASSPLPLYEQYF. CDR3 in DNA: TGTGCCAGCTCACCATTGCCCCTCTACGAGCAGTACTTC.

The chain recombines TRBV5-1 with TRBJ2-7; perhaps TRBD1 as D (6 bases). Germline V gene data show CDR1 as SGHRS and CDR2 as YFSETQ. The CDR3 runs 17 residues. V was pared by 2 bases and J by 2 bases, with 20 bases between. The CDR3, as DNA: TGCGCCAGCAGCTTCCTCCCCCTAGAACAGGGAGCCTACGAGCAGTACTTC. Its translation: CASSFLPLEQGAYEQYF.

A word on this clone: The sample carries other DNA sequences with the same CDR3. The J gene is TRBJ2-3, the V gene TRBV5-1, with 8 bases fitting TRBD2. Germline V gene data show CDR1 as SGHRS and CDR2 as YFSETQ. Germline trimming cut 3 bases from V and 3 bases from J; bases unmatched to any gene: 6. The CDR3 is 15 residues long. CDR3 protein: CASSSSGRVTDTQYF. CDR3 nucleotides: TGCGCCAGCAGCTCCAGCGGGAGAGTGACAGATACGCAGTATTTT.

J is TRBJ1-3 and V is TRBV7-9, with D possibly TRBD1 on 5 matching bases. This CDR3 region has 14 residues. Germline loops: CDR1 SEHNR, CDR2 FQNEAQ (reference sequence). Trimming left V 1 base short and J 4 bases short, with 8 bases between. CDR3 nucleotide sequence: TGTGCCAGCAGCTTAGAGGGGTCCGGAAACACCATATATTTT. It is translated as CASSLEGSGNTIYF.

The CDR3 bases are TGTGCCAGCAGTTCGGACAGGGGGTCTTGGTTTGGAAACACCATATATTTT. The encoded protein is CASSSDRGSWFGNTIYF. The gene calls are TRBV28 and TRBJ1-3; 10 nucleotides line up with TRBD1. The trim removed 4 bases at V and 3 bases at J, leaving 9 bases unmatched. Germline V gene data show CDR1 as MDHEN and CDR2 as SYDVKM. The CDR3 has 17 amino acids. The whole variable domain, remainder taken from reference TRBV28 and TRBJ1-3, is DVKVTQSSRYLVKRTGEKVFLECVQDMDHENMFWYRQDPGLGLRLIYFSYDVKMKEKGDIPEGYSVSREKKERFSLILESASTNQTSMYLCASSSDRGSWFGNTIYFGEGSWLTVV.

This chain connects TRBV18 to TRBJ1-5; 10 bases are a match to TRBD1. CDR1 KGHSH and CDR2 LQKENI come from the germline V gene. V lost 3 bases and J lost 1; bases outside the gene matches: 12. The CDR3 has 19 amino acids. CDR3 in DNA: TGTGCCAGCTCACCCTCGACAGGGGGCGCGTTCAGGAGCAATCAGCCCCAGCATTTT. Protein sequence: CASSPSTGGAFRSNQPQHF.

The rearrangement uses TRBV18 and TRBJ1-5; D remains unclear. The germline CDR1 and CDR2 sequences are KGHSH and LQKENI. This CDR3 is built from 14 residues. Deletions cut 5 bases from V and 0 bases from J, with 8 bases between. CDR3 sequence reads: CASSSISSNQPQHF. For the CDR3, the DNA is TGTGCCAGCTCATCTATCAGTAGCAATCAGCCCCAGCATTTT.

V is TRBV5-6 and J is TRBJ2-7, with TRBD2 identical over 12 bases. Germline values: CDR1 SGHDT, CDR2 YYEEEE. CDR3 size: 16 residues. V dropped 4 bases and J dropped 3; count of bases not matched to a gene: 8. The DNA for the CDR3 is TGTGCCAGCAGCCCCGCGGGACTAGCGGGTATCTACGAGCAGTACTTC. This encodes CASSPAGLAGIYEQYF.

The V and J genes are TRBV19 and TRBJ1-1, with 7 bases matching TRBD1. CDR3 length: 11 amino acids. The germline gives CDR1 LNHDA, CDR2 SQIVND (reference sequence). V gave up 6 bases and J gave up 6 bases; unmatched junction bases: 1. The CDR3 loop is CASRQGPEAFF. CDR3 bases: TGTGCCAGTAGACAGGGGCCTGAAGCTTTCTTT.

The V gene is TRBV11-2, the J gene TRBJ2-3; possible D gene TRBD2, 5 bases. Trimming left V 1 base short and J 6 bases short, with 14 bases between. Germline lookup yields CDR1 SGHAT and CDR2 FQNNGV. The CDR3 length is 15 residues. CDR3 residues: CASSLAGPGVDTQYF. CDR3 nucleotides: TGTGCCAGCAGCTTAGCAGGCCCCGGGGTGGATACGCAGTATTTT.

The sample holds one count of this clone. The V call is TRBV28, the J call TRBJ2-7, with D possibly TRBD2 on 5 matching bases. Germline V gives CDR1 MDHEN, CDR2 SYDVKM. Trimming removed 4 bases from V and 6 bases from J, with 16 bases in between. This CDR3 is 14 amino acids long. The CDR3 DNA is TGTGCCAGCAGTTCCTTTCGGGGAATCGGCGAGCAGTACTTC. This codes for CASSSFRGIGEQYF.

The CDR3 spells CASSPGTGLYEQYF. The CDR3 DNA sequence: TGCGCCAGCAGCCCCGGGACAGGTCTCTACGAGCAGTACTTC. V and J are TRBV5-1 and TRBJ2-7, with 8 bases lining up with TRBD1. Germline CDR1 is SGHRS and CDR2 is YFSETQ. V lost 4 bases, J lost 3 bases, and 6 bases stayed unmatched. The CDR3 loop spans 14 amino acids.

The chain uses TRBV28 and TRBJ2-7; D gene unclear. CDR1 MDHEN and CDR2 SYDVKM come from the germline V gene. V lost 3 bases and J lost 4, with 13 bases in between. CDR3 size: 14 residues. CDR3 coding DNA: TGTGCCAGCAGTTTTGAGGTCTCAGGTTACGAGCAGTACTTC. Amino acids: CASSFEVSGYEQYF.

This clone was seen a single time. The rearrangement joins TRBV11-2 to TRBJ2-7; D perhaps matches TRBD2 (5 bases). This CDR3 spans 13 amino acids. Trimming removed 1 base at V and 6 bases at J, with 10 bases between. Germline CDR1 SGHAT, CDR2 FQNNGV. The CDR3 sequence is CASSLAEAIEQYF. The CDR3 coding sequence is TGTGCCAGCAGCTTAGCGGAGGCAATCGAGCAGTACTTC. The variable domain in full, completed from reference TRBV11-2 and TRBJ2-7, reads EAGVAQSPRYKIIEKRQSVAFWCNPISGHATLYWYQQILGQGPKLLIQFQNNGVVDDSQLPKDRFSAERLKGVDSTLKIQPAKLEDSAVYLCASSLAEAIEQYFGPGTRLTVT.

The chain uses TRBV29-1 and TRBJ2-3; possible D gene TRBD2, 6 bases. Germline CDR1 is SQVTM and CDR2 is ANQGSEA. V dropped 4 bases and J dropped 7 bases, with 18 bases sitting between them. The CDR3 extends over 14 amino acids. DNA for the CDR3: TGCAGCGTTGGGCTAGCGAGCACCATGAATACGCAGTATTTT. The encoded protein is CSVGLASTMNTQYF.

This chain uses TRBV27 with TRBJ2-7; 9 nucleotides line up with TRBD2. V gave up 7 bases and J gave up 0 bases; unmatched junction bases: 22. This CDR3 has 20 residues. The germline CDR1 and CDR2 sequences are MNHEY and SMNVEV (reference sequence). CDR3 loop: CASTLMTGHSGRESSYEQYF. For the CDR3, the DNA is TGTGCCAGCACCCTGATGACAGGGCATAGCGGGAGAGAGAGCTCCTACGAGCAGTACTTC.

This clone was seen a single time. The rearrangement links TRBV11-2 to TRBJ2-5; 7 bases line up with TRBD2. The CDR3 length is 14 residues. CDR1 is SGHAT and CDR2 is FQNNGV in the germline V gene. V dropped 8 bases and J dropped 5; count of bases not matched to a gene: 11. CDR3 in amino acids: CASLKAGAGETQYF. The CDR3, as DNA: TGTGCCAGCCTAAAGGCGGGAGCGGGTGAGACCCAGTACTTC. The full variable domain, with the rest looked up from reference TRBV11-2 and TRBJ2-5, is EAGVAQSPRYKIIEKRQSVAFWCNPISGHATLYWYQQILGQGPKLLIQFQNNGVVDDSQLPKDRFSAERLKGVDSTLKIQPAKLEDSAVYLCASLKAGAGETQYFGPGTRLLVL.

The chain is built from TRBV7-9 and TRBJ1-2; D gene unclear. V was clipped by 1 base and J by 0 bases, with 3 bases between them. The CDR3 contains 13 residues. Per the germline V gene, CDR1 is SEHNR and CDR2 is FQNEAQ (reference sequence). The CDR3 loop reads CASSLEANYGYTF. CDR3 DNA sequence: TGTGCCAGCAGCTTAGAAGCTAACTATGGCTACACCTTC.

The V gene is TRBV7-9, the J gene TRBJ2-7; either TRBD1 or TRBD2 may fit D (5 bases each). Trimming took 3 bases from V and 2 from J, leaving 20 bases between them. Germline CDR1 and CDR2: SEHNR and FQNEAQ (reference sequence). The CDR3 has 17 residues. CDR3 nucleotides: TGTGCCAGCAGCTTCCCTAAGAGGGGCTTAGGAACCTACGAGCAGTACTTC. Residues: CASSFPKRGLGTYEQYF.

The chain carries TRBV7-9 and TRBJ2-7; a possible D gene is TRBD1 (6 bases). V lost 5 bases and J lost 0, with 20 bases in between. The CDR3 covers 17 residues. In germline, CDR1 is SEHNR, CDR2 FQNEAQ (reference sequence). The CDR3 protein is CASSPGSGRGFSYEQYF. The CDR3 coding sequence is TGTGCCAGCAGCCCTGGCTCGGGCAGGGGCTTCTCCTACGAGCAGTACTTC.

The V gene is TRBV5-1, the J gene TRBJ2-3; TRBD1 aligns across 7 bases. CDR3 size: 16 residues. CDR1 SGHRS and CDR2 YFSETQ come from the germline V gene. The trim removed 3 bases at V and 5 bases at J, leaving 12 bases unmatched. The CDR3, as DNA: TGCGCCAGCAGCTCAGGGACAGCCAGCCCTGGAGATACGCAGTATTTT. It translates to CASSSGTASPGDTQYF.

V and J are TRBV12-1 and TRBJ1-1. TRBV12-1 is listed as a pseudogene. The CDR3 is made up of 14 amino acids. The CDR3 DNA is TGTGCCAGCAGCCCCTTGGTTGAGAACACTGAAGCTTTCTTT. Translating it yields CASSPLVENTEAFF.

V is TRBV28 and J is TRBJ2-7; possible D gene TRBD2, 6 bases. The ends were cut back, 6 bases at V and 5 bases at J, with 14 bases in the middle. Germline-derived CDR1 and CDR2 are MDHEN and SYDVKM. The CDR3 is 13 residues long. CDR3 coding DNA: TGTGCCAGCAGGTCCCCGGGGAGGCACGAGCAGTACTTC. Amino acid sequence: CASRSPGRHEQYF.

The chain joins TRBV11-2 to TRBJ2-2; 9 bases are a match to TRBD1. Losses at the gene ends were 1 base for V and 5 bases for J; bases not matched to a gene: 5. This CDR3 contains 16 residues. CDR1 and CDR2 (germline): SGHAT, FQNNGV. The CDR3 is CASSLGGQGRTGELFF. CDR3 DNA sequence: TGTGCCAGCAGCTTAGGGGGACAGGGCCGAACCGGGGAGCTGTTTTTT.

CDR3 in DNA: TGTGCCAGCAGCCGACAAAGGCCCCAGTACTTC. Its protein product is CASSRQRPQYF. The V call is TRBV11-2, the J call TRBJ2-5; unclear D gene. This CDR3 comprises 11 residues. Trimming took 5 bases from V and 9 from J, leaving 10 bases between them. Germline V gene lookup returns CDR1 SGHAT and CDR2 FQNNGV. Looking up the rest from reference TRBV11-2 and TRBJ2-5 gives the full variable domain: EAGVAQSPRYKIIEKRQSVAFWCNPISGHATLYWYQQILGQGPKLLIQFQNNGVVDDSQLPKDRFSAERLKGVDSTLKIQPAKLEDSAVYLCASSRQRPQYFGPGTRLLVL.

This rearrangement joins TRBV7-2 to TRBJ2-5, with no clear D. Germline-derived CDR1 and CDR2 are SGHTA and FQGNSA. V shed 0 bases and J shed 0 bases, with 2 bases lying between them. This CDR3 is 13 amino acids long. CDR3 bases: TGTGCCAGCAGCTTAGCGGACCAAGAGACCCAGTACTTC. It yields the protein CASSLADQETQYF.

The CDR3 region is CASSFRGQSSYEQYF. As DNA, the CDR3 is TGTGCCAGCAGCTTTCGGGGACAGTCGTCCTACGAGCAGTACTTC. The chain combines TRBV7-2 with TRBJ2-7, with 7 bases matching TRBD1. The J segment lost 1 base and the V segment lost 3 bases, leaving 6 bases of the junction unmatched. The germline V gene has CDR1 SGHTA and CDR2 FQGNSA. The CDR3 consists of 15 residues. The variable domain in full, with the rest retrieved from reference TRBV7-2 and TRBJ2-7, is GAGVSQSPSNKVTEKGKDVELRCDPISGHTALYWYRQSLGQGLEFLIYFQGNSAPDKSGLPSDRFSAERTGGSVSTLTIQRTQQEDSAVYLCASSFRGQSSYEQYFGPGTRLTVT.

This clone appeared once. The chain uses TRBV30 and TRBJ2-5, with 8 bases matching TRBD1. The J call is in doubt because the DNA end fits TRBJ2-7 better. The CDR3 runs to 10 residues. CDR1 and CDR2 from the germline V gene are GTSNPN and SVGIG (reference sequence). The CDR3 region has the DNA TGTGCGACAGGGGTCTACGAGCAGTACTTC. It translates to CATGVYEQYF.

This sequence joins TRBV6-1 and TRBJ2-7, with D unclear. Germline V gene sequence: CDR1 MNHNS, CDR2 SASEGT. V dropped 7 bases and J dropped 2 bases, with 9 bases sitting between them. This CDR3 spans 12 amino acids. The DNA of the CDR3 is TGTGCCAGCAAGGGCCCTCCCTACGAGCAGTACTTC. Residues: CASKGPPYEQYF.